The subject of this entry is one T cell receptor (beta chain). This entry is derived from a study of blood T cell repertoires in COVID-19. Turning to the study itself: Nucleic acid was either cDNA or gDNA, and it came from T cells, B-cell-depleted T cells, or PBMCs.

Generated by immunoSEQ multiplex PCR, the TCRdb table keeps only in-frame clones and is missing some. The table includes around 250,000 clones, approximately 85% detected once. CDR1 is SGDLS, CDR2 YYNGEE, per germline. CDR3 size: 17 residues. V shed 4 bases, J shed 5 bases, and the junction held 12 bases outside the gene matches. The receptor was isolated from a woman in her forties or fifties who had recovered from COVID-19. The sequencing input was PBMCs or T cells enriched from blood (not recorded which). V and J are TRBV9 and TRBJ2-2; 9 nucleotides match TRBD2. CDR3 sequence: CASSPRWAGGHTGELFF. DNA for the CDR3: TGTGCCAGCAGCCCCCGTTGGGCGGGAGGGCATACCGGGGAGCTGTTTTTT.